What follows are 28 T cell receptor beta chains derived from one specimen sequenced in a study of blood T cells in healthy people across ages (dated by TCRdb to about 2015). Library preparation used 5' RACE. Sequencing used an Illumina HiSeq 2500. The second PCR ran for roughly 7 to 12 cycles and used a J-beta primer mix along with a sample-barcoded 5' primer. TCRdb redid the processing of the public reads, applying fastp at Q25 and MiXCR, and retained in-frame beta chains. All rows with the same CDR3 protein become a single entry with the most common DNA and genes. The sample has 1,500,000 or so distinct CDR3 sequences on record, approximately 59% of them singletons. The ten largest clones capture over 5% of the sample. The sequenced sample was blood. The receptors stem from a man between 18 and 29 years old in good health.

The chain recombines TRBV15 with TRBJ2-6; D is perhaps TRBD1 (5 bases). The germline V gene has CDR1 LNHNV and CDR2 YYDKDF (reference sequence). The CDR3 runs 16 residues. The germline V and J ends were trimmed by 2 bases and 2 bases, with 10 bases remaining between them. CDR3 residues: CATSRNTGTGANVLTF. Written as DNA, the CDR3 is TGTGCCACCAGCAGAAATACAGGTACTGGGGCCAACGTCCTGACTTTC.

This clonotype showed up many times. This chain links TRBV7-9 with TRBJ2-3, with 8 bases that match TRBD1. This CDR3 spans 13 amino acids. Germline V lookup: CDR1 SEHNR, CDR2 FQNEAQ (reference sequence). V was clipped by 9 bases and J by 0 bases; unmatched bases: 2. The CDR3, as DNA: TGTGCCAGTCGGGACAGGAGCACAGATACGCAGTATTTT. Amino acids: CASRDRSTDTQYF.

This chain links TRBV15 with TRBJ1-1; 8 nucleotides match TRBD1. The germline gives CDR1 LNHNV, CDR2 YYDKDF (reference sequence). The CDR3 extends over 15 amino acids. Trimming took 2 bases from V and 2 from J; bases not matched to a gene: 4. CDR3 in amino acids: CATSRSGQVNTEAFF. The CDR3 DNA reads TGTGCCACCAGCAGATCGGGACAGGTAAACACTGAAGCTTTCTTT.

Details on this clonotype: Germline is not matched at one junction end, which may reflect a read error. The J gene is TRBJ2-1, the V gene TRBV4-1; the match to TRBD1 covers 7 bases. CDR1 MGHRA and CDR2 YSYEKL come from the germline V gene. There are 18 residues in the CDR3. The CDR3 coding sequence is TGCGCCAGCAGCCGAGGTCCCCCTGGGACAGACTCCCACAATGAGCAGTTCTTC. Translating it yields CASSRGPPGTDSHNEQFF.

This clonotype has more than one count but fewer than ten. The J gene is TRBJ2-4, the V gene TRBV20-1; D is uncertain. The germline V and J ends were trimmed by 5 bases and 0 bases, with 11 bases remaining between them. The CDR3 consists of 14 residues. Germline V gene data show CDR1 as DFQATT and CDR2 as SNEGSKA (reference sequence). CDR3 amino acids: CSAPDGIAKNIQYF. In DNA, the CDR3 is TGCAGTGCTCCTGACGGCATAGCCAAAAACATTCAGTACTTC.

The CDR3 region is CAGGTGVATRDGYTF. CDR3 nucleotide sequence: TGTGCCGGGGGGACCGGGGTTGCCACCCGAGATGGCTACACCTTC. The V gene is TRBV30, the J gene TRBJ1-2; D perhaps matches TRBD1 (5 bases). The germline V gene has CDR1 GTSNPN and CDR2 SVGIG (reference sequence). The CDR3 loop spans 15 amino acids. The V gene lost 8 bases and the J gene lost 6 bases, with 25 bases spanning the gap.

This chain joins TRBV4-3 and TRBJ2-1; 8 positions agree with TRBD2. CDR1 is LGHNA and CDR2 is YSLEER in the germline V gene. The CDR3 loop spans 14 amino acids. The trim removed 0 bases at V and 14 bases at J, leaving 9 bases unmatched. This chain's CDR3 is CASSQDWVGTRKFF. DNA for the CDR3: TGCGCCAGCAGCCAAGATTGGGTAGGGACTAGAAAGTTCTTC.

This clonotype was recorded a few times. This sequence joins TRBV2 and TRBJ2-7; 13 bases fit TRBD2. CDR1 and CDR2 from the germline V gene are SNHLY and FYNNEI. With 5 bases clipped from V and 3 bases from J, the junction kept 4 bases outside the gene matches. CDR3 length equals 15 residues. CDR3 sequence: CASSPGTSGNYEQYF. CDR3 sequence (DNA): TGTGCCAGCAGTCCTGGGACTAGCGGGAACTACGAGCAGTACTTC.

This clonotype was seen only a few times. V usage is TRBV10-3 and J usage is TRBJ2-4; 7 bases match TRBD1. The CDR3 is 16 amino acids. Germline V gene sequence: CDR1 ENHRY, CDR2 SYGVKD. The V and J ends lost 4 bases and 1 base, in that order; junction bases with no gene match: 7. The CDR3 is CAISAAATGAKNIQYF. CDR3 DNA: TGTGCCATCAGTGCCGCAGCGACAGGGGCCAAAAACATTCAGTACTTC.

J is TRBJ1-1 and V is TRBV29-1, with 7 bases lining up with TRBD1. J gave up 1 base and V 1 base, and 3 bases lay outside the gene matches. CDR3 length equals 14 residues. From germline, CDR1 is SQVTM and CDR2 ANQGSEA. The CDR3 DNA is TGCAGCGTTGAAGCTCGACAGGGGAACACTGAAGCTTTCTTT. Translated, it gives CSVEARQGNTEAFF.

V gene TRBV9 combines with J gene TRBJ2-3, with TRBD2 matching 10 bases. Germline assignment: CDR1 SGDLS and CDR2 YYNGEE. Trimming at V came to 5 bases and at J to 1 base, leaving 7 bases not matched to a gene. The CDR3 extends over 16 amino acids. CDR3 sequence: CASSAPGTSGTDTQYF. For the CDR3, the DNA is TGTGCCAGCAGTGCCCCCGGGACTAGCGGCACAGATACGCAGTATTTT. The whole variable domain, remainder taken from reference TRBV9 and TRBJ2-3, is DSGVTQTPKHLITATGQRVTLRCSPRSGDLSVYWYQQSLDQGLQFLIQYYNGEERAKGNILERFSAQQFPDLHSELNLSSLELGDSALYFCASSAPGTSGTDTQYFGPGTRLTVL.

This chain connects TRBV29-1 to TRBJ2-1; a possible D gene is TRBD2 (5 bases). Germline lookup yields CDR1 SQVTM and CDR2 ANQGSEA. V lost 6 bases to trimming and J lost 7 bases, with 16 bases between them. The CDR3 is made up of 13 amino acids. Here the CDR3 reads CSVRVPTGNEQFF. The CDR3, as DNA: TGCAGCGTGCGGGTTCCCACTGGGAATGAGCAGTTCTTC.

This sequence joins TRBV29-1 and TRBJ2-1, with 8 positions matching TRBD2. The ends lost 8 bases at V and 3 bases at J; junction bases unmatched: 9. Germline V CDR1 and CDR2: SQVTM, ANQGSEA. This CDR3 comprises 14 residues. The CDR3 region has the DNA TGCAGCCAACGGTTAGCGGGGAGCTACAATGAGCAGTTCTTC. Its protein is CSQRLAGSYNEQFF.

This chain uses TRBV14 with TRBJ1-2; D gene ambiguous. The CDR3 extends over 13 amino acids. Trimming removed 4 bases at V and 3 bases at J, with 9 bases between. Germline V gives CDR1 SGHDN, CDR2 FVKESK. The CDR3 bases are TGTGCCAGCAGCCGCCGGGCCTACTATGGCTACACCTTC. It specifies CASSRRAYYGYTF.

This clonotype was detected a few times. The gene calls are TRBV29-1 and TRBJ2-1; maybe TRBD1 (6 bases). V was cut by 3 bases and J by 5 bases, with 11 bases left in between. The CDR3 sequence is 13 residues long. Germline CDR1 SQVTM, CDR2 ANQGSEA. CDR3 in DNA: TGCAGCGTTGACGTGGGGGCGGACAATGAGCAGTTCTTC. Translated: CSVDVGADNEQFF.

The genes are TRBV18 and TRBJ2-3, with 9 positions matching TRBD1. The CDR3 sequence is 15 residues long. The V segment lost 2 bases and the J segment 3 bases; nucleotides outside the gene matches: 3. Per the germline V gene, CDR1 is KGHSH and CDR2 is LQKENI. CDR3 residues: CASSPRDRETDTQYF. The CDR3 DNA sequence: TGTGCCAGCTCACCAAGGGACAGGGAAACAGATACGCAGTATTTT.

In the case of this clonotype: The junction and the germline gene differ at one end; a read error may be behind it. The chain couples TRBV7-2 to TRBJ2-5; 8 nucleotides align to TRBD1. Matching the DNA end better, TRBJ2-7 makes the J call doubtful. Germline V gives CDR1 SGHTA, CDR2 FQGNSA. The CDR3 runs 14 residues. The CDR3 reads CASSPGGSLHEQYF. Here the CDR3 DNA reads TGCGCCAGCAGCCCAGGGGGCAGTTTACACGAGCAGTACTTC.

The V and J genes are TRBV28 and TRBJ1-2; D gene ambiguous. Trimming removed 4 bases from V and 6 bases from J, with 15 bases in between. This CDR3 contains 14 residues. CDR1 and CDR2 from the germline V gene are MDHEN and SYDVKM. The DNA for the CDR3 is TGTGCCAGCAGTTCCCGCCCACTCCTAGATGGCTACACCTTC. It codes for CASSSRPLLDGYTF.

To note about this clonotype: One end of the junction is discordant with germline, which a read error may explain. The CDR3: CACSLGQARDEQYF. For the CDR3, the DNA is TGTGCCTGCAGCTTAGGACAGGCCCGGGACGAGCAGTACTTC. The chain recombines TRBV7-8 with TRBJ2-5, with TRBD1 matching over 7 bases. TRBJ2-7 matches the DNA end more closely, so the J call is doubtful. The CDR3 covers 14 residues. The germline V gene encodes CDR1 SGHVS and CDR2 FQNEAQ.

The gene calls are TRBV6-2 or TRBV6-3 and TRBJ2-3, with D perhaps being TRBD1 or TRBD2 (5 bases each). V shed 6 bases and J shed 5 bases, with 15 bases lying between them. Germline-derived CDR1 and CDR2 are MNHEY and SVGEGT. This CDR3 spans 14 amino acids. CDR3 sequence: CASRSSGRGDTQYF. CDR3 bases: TGTGCCAGCAGATCTTCGGGGCGCGGAGATACGCAGTATTTT.

The rearrangement joins TRBV9 to TRBJ2-7; a possible D gene is TRBD1 (6 bases). V gave up 0 bases and J gave up 2 bases, with 12 bases separating them. The germline gives CDR1 SGDLS, CDR2 YYNGEE. The CDR3 sequence is 15 residues long. The CDR3 coding sequence is TGTGCCAGCAGCGTAGACAGGACAGACACCTACGAGCAGTACTTC. Amino acid sequence: CASSVDRTDTYEQYF.

The V call is TRBV5-1, the J call TRBJ2-4; D is unresolved. The germline V and J ends were trimmed by 0 bases and 9 bases, with 16 bases remaining between them. The CDR3 has 15 amino acids. Germline loops: CDR1 SGHRS, CDR2 YFSETQ. CDR3 bases: TGCGCCAGCAGCTTGGGTAGGCAGCCCGTCGGCATTCAGTACTTC. Encoded protein: CASSLGRQPVGIQYF.

V is TRBV20-1 and J is TRBJ2-5; 8 bases agree with TRBD2. The CDR3 contains 15 residues. J was trimmed by 5 bases and V by 5 bases; bases with no gene match: 13. Germline V CDR1 and CDR2: DFQATT, SNEGSKA (reference sequence). In DNA, the CDR3 is TGCAGTGCTCAACCGCCCGGGAGGGCCGGGGAGACCCAGTACTTC. Translation: CSAQPPGRAGETQYF.

This clonotype showed up just a few times. V and J are TRBV2 and TRBJ2-3; 7 bases line up with TRBD1. The CDR3 loop spans 12 amino acids. V gave up 9 bases and J gave up 4 bases; unmatched junction bases: 4. Germline CDR1 and CDR2: SNHLY and FYNNEI. The CDR3 spells CARRQGADTQYF. The CDR3 DNA reads TGTGCCAGACGACAGGGCGCAGATACGCAGTATTTT. Filled out from reference TRBV2 and TRBJ2-3, the complete variable domain reads EPEVTQTPSHQVTQMGQEVILRCVPISNHLYFYWYRQILGQKVEFLVSFYNNEISEKSEIFDDQFSVERPDGSNFTLKIRSTKLEDSAMYFCARRQGADTQYFGPGTRLTVL.

This rearrangement joins TRBV4-1 to TRBJ2-2; 11 bases are shared with TRBD1. V shed 3 bases, J shed 6 bases, and the junction held 3 bases outside the gene matches. This CDR3 has 15 amino acids. Germline CDR1 and CDR2: MGHRA and YSYEKL. CDR3 in amino acids: CASSQGTGGPGELFF. The CDR3 bases are TGCGCCAGCAGCCAGGGGACAGGGGGTCCCGGGGAGCTGTTTTTT.

This clonotype was counted between two and nine times. The rearrangement uses TRBV7-9 and TRBJ1-2; 7 nucleotides agree with TRBD1. The V gene end was trimmed by 4 bases and the J gene end by 2 bases; junction bases not matched to a gene: 7. Per germline, CDR1 SEHNR and CDR2 FQNEAQ (reference sequence). The CDR3 is 15 residues long. The CDR3 loop is CASSSEPGQNYGYTF. The CDR3 nucleotides are TGTGCCAGCAGCTCCGAGCCGGGACAGAACTATGGCTACACCTTC.

This chain joins TRBV20-1 and TRBJ2-7; D might be TRBD1 (7 bases). The CDR3 loop spans 13 amino acids. Per the germline V gene, CDR1 is DFQATT and CDR2 is SNEGSKA (reference sequence). V lost 7 bases, J lost 2 bases, and 15 bases lay in between. This CDR3 reads CSVWGDSTYEQYF. The CDR3 DNA sequence: TGCAGTGTATGGGGGGACAGCACCTACGAGCAGTACTTC.

The chain recombines TRBV29-1 with TRBJ2-7; D perhaps matches TRBD2 (5 bases). The CDR3 has 11 amino acids. Germline CDR1 reads SQVTM; CDR2 reads ANQGSEA. Trimming cost V 7 bases and J 4 bases, with 11 bases left between them. Here the CDR3 reads CSAVLGYEQYF. The CDR3 DNA reads as TGCAGCGCCGTACTAGGATACGAGCAGTACTTC.